This T cell receptor (beta chain) originates from a study of blood T cell repertoires in COVID-19. In the study overall: Specimens from acute and convalescent COVID-19 originated in the United States, Italy and Spain. Sources were T cells, B-cell-depleted T cells, or PBMCs; the material itself was cDNA or gDNA.

The CDR3 has 11 residues. The germline V gene encodes CDR1 GTSNPN and CDR2 SVGIG (reference sequence). Trimming pared 2 bases from V and 6 bases from J, leaving 7 bases between. In the original workflow: Reference gene primer amplification gave estimated nucleated cell counts. Generated by immunoSEQ multiplex PCR, the TCRdb table keeps only in-frame clones and is missing some. D and trimming come from the DNA, and the V and J calls and clone size come from that table. The sample yields some 200,000 clones, 88% seen once. Input material: peripheral blood. The chain combines TRBV30 with TRBJ1-1; no reliable D call. This clonotype was sampled from a man between 65 and 79 years old with acute or convalescent COVID-19. This chain's CDR3 is CAWSTRSEAFF. The CDR3 DNA sequence: TGTGCCTGGAGTACTAGATCTGAAGCTTTCTTT.